This TCR beta chain was observed in a study of OX40 agonist ivuxolimab in advanced cancers. General study points: Individuals who were partial responders at 0.1-3.0 mg/kg had clonal expansion that ranked among the lowest. Clonal expansion was seen in CD4+ and CD8+ blood T cells by week 6 at 0.1 to 3.0 mg/kg. Expanded clones tended on average to be more numerous among CD8+ T cells than CD4+.

For this clone: Antigen specificity is unknown.

Produced via immunoSEQ multiplex PCR; TCRdb's table is partial and in-frame only. The table has about 54,000 clones, around 89% seen once. Material: CD4+ or CD8+ T cells sorted from blood, obtained in a trial of the OX40 agonist ivuxolimab. This TCR was recovered from an adult with an advanced solid tumor such as melanoma, head and neck, liver or kidney cancer.

CDR3 DNA: TGTGCCAGCAGCGTAGAGGGCCGCGGTGGAGAGACCCAGTACTTC. Translated, it gives CASSVEGRGGETQYF. The chain employs TRBV9 and TRBJ2-5, with no clear D. Germline lookup yields CDR1 SGDLS and CDR2 YYNGEE. V gave up 0 bases and J gave up 4 bases, with 13 bases separating them. The CDR3 totals 15 residues.